Presented here are 30 T cell receptor beta chains from one specimen sequenced in a study of blood T cell repertoires in COVID-19. Libraries were prepared by immunoSEQ multiplex PCR; TCRdb keeps only in-frame clonotypes and omits some of them. This sample has more than 150,000 clones, with around 79% found just once. The material sequenced was peripheral blood. These receptors were obtained from a woman aged 65 to 85 with acute or convalescent COVID-19.

This chain uses TRBV18 with TRBJ1-1; D perhaps matches TRBD1 (5 bases). Deletions cut 3 bases from V and 3 bases from J, with 11 bases between. The CDR3 extends over 14 amino acids. Germline CDR1 reads KGHSH; CDR2 reads LQKENI. Here the CDR3 DNA reads TGTGCCAGCTCACCTCTTACAGGAGACACTGAAGCTTTCTTT. It is translated as CASSPLTGDTEAFF.

This clone was detected only a few times. J is TRBJ2-2 and V is TRBV27; 9 positions match TRBD2. Germline CDR1 reads MNHEY; CDR2 reads SMNVEV (reference sequence). With 7 bases clipped from V and 7 bases from J, the junction kept 10 bases outside the gene matches. The CDR3 runs 15 residues. CDR3 loop: CASKTSGPAHGELFF. DNA for the CDR3: TGTGCCAGCAAAACTAGCGGGCCCGCTCACGGGGAGCTGTTTTTT.

The CDR3 sequence: CSASPGRYQPQHF. As DNA, the CDR3 is TGCAGTGCTAGTCCAGGGCGATATCAGCCCCAGCATTTT. The V gene is TRBV20-1, the J gene TRBJ1-5; tentative D call: TRBD1 (5 bases). V lost 3 bases to trimming and J lost 5 bases, with 11 bases between them. The CDR3 covers 13 residues. Looked up from germline, CDR1 is DFQATT and CDR2 is SNEGSKA (reference sequence).

The chain is built from TRBV5-1 and TRBJ1-3; TRBD1 is a possible D gene (6 bases). This CDR3 is built from 16 residues. The germline gives CDR1 SGHRS, CDR2 YFSETQ. The V and J ends lost 0 bases and 0 bases respectively, with 10 bases between them. The CDR3 is CASSLGGHNSGNTIYF. As DNA, the CDR3 is TGCGCCAGCAGCTTGGGGGGACACAACTCTGGAAACACCATATATTTT.

The V and J genes are TRBV6-5 and TRBJ2-7, with D possibly being TRBD1 (6 bases). The V end lost 2 bases, the J end lost 6 bases, and 14 bases lay between the germline ends. The CDR3 has 14 residues. Germline V gene sequence: CDR1 MNHEY, CDR2 SVGAGI. The CDR3 DNA is TGTGCCAGCAGTTACACCCTTACAGGGCCCGAGCAGTACTTC. Translating it yields CASSYTLTGPEQYF.

The sample holds one count of this clone. The genes are TRBV4-1 and TRBJ2-6, with 7 nucleotides matching TRBD2. Looked up from germline, CDR1 is MGHRA and CDR2 is YSYEKL. The CDR3 runs to 18 residues. V shed 0 bases and J 2 bases; nucleotides not matched to a gene: 7. The CDR3 spells CASSQERAGVAGANVLTF. The CDR3 DNA sequence: TGCGCCAGCAGCCAAGAACGGGCGGGGGTAGCTGGGGCCAACGTCCTGACTTTC.

The chain couples TRBV10-3 to TRBJ2-7; TRBD2 matches 13 bases. J lost 7 bases, V lost 2 bases, and 5 bases had no gene match. Germline CDR1 and CDR2: ENHRY and SYGVKD. The CDR3 sequence is 15 residues long. CDR3 sequence: CAISEGLAGAREQYF. The CDR3 region has the DNA TGTGCCATCAGTGAGGGACTAGCGGGAGCTCGTGAGCAGTACTTC.

The gene calls are TRBV7-8 and TRBJ2-7, with TRBD2 identical over 7 bases. After removal of 8 bases from V and 1 base from J, the junction contained 5 bases not matched to a gene. This CDR3 is 13 amino acids long. CDR1 and CDR2 (germline): SGHVS, FQNEAQ. CDR3 sequence reads: CASRPGLSYEQYF. The CDR3, as DNA: TGTGCCAGCCGGCCGGGACTATCCTACGAGCAGTACTTC.

The chain joins TRBV29-1 to TRBJ1-5, with D tentatively TRBD1 (6 bases). V gave up 6 bases and J gave up 4 bases, with 16 bases separating them. The CDR3 sequence is 14 residues long. Germline lookup yields CDR1 SQVTM and CDR2 ANQGSEA. The CDR3 is CSVAPTGVNQPQHF. CDR3 coding DNA: TGCAGCGTCGCCCCGACAGGAGTAAATCAGCCCCAGCATTTT. Drawing the rest from reference TRBV29-1 and TRBJ1-5, the complete variable domain is SAVISQKPSRDICQRGTSLTIQCQVDSQVTMMFWYRQQPGQSLTLIATANQGSEATYESGFVIDKFPISRPNLTFSTLTVSNMSPEDSSIYLCSVAPTGVNQPQHFGDGTRLSIL.

The chain carries TRBV24-1 and TRBJ2-5, with TRBD1 matching 7 bases. This CDR3 is 13 amino acids long. V dropped 6 bases and J dropped 5; count of bases not matched to a gene: 5. Germline V CDR1 and CDR2: KGHDR, SFDVKD. The CDR3 protein is CATSLTGWETQYF. CDR3 bases: TGTGCCACCAGTCTGACAGGGTGGGAGACCCAGTACTTC.

CDR3 amino acids: CASSPFQANTEAFF. Written as DNA, the CDR3 is TGTGCCAGCAGCCCGTTCCAGGCGAACACTGAAGCTTTCTTT. The rearrangement uses TRBV3-1 (or the pseudogene TRBV3-2) and TRBJ1-1; D is ambiguous. Trimming removed 4 bases from V and 1 base from J, with 10 bases in between. Looked up from germline, CDR1 is LGHDT and CDR2 is YNNKEL (reference sequence). The CDR3 totals 14 residues.

Here the CDR3 DNA reads TGTGCCAGCAGCGTAGCTAACCAGGGGCCCTATGGCTACACCTTC. Protein product: CASSVANQGPYGYTF. This rearrangement joins TRBV9 to TRBJ1-2; possibly TRBD1 for D (6 bases). Trimming left V 0 bases short and J 4 bases short, with 13 bases between. CDR1 is SGDLS, CDR2 YYNGEE, per germline. CDR3 length equals 15 residues.

The chain is built from TRBV6-1 and TRBJ2-1, with D uncertain. The germline V gene has CDR1 MNHNS and CDR2 SASEGT. Trimming removed 2 bases at V and 6 bases at J, with 11 bases between. This CDR3 has 14 residues. In nucleotides, the CDR3 is TGTGCCAGCAGTGAAATCGACTCAAGCAATGAGCAGTTCTTC. Translating gives CASSEIDSSNEQFF.

This clone was picked up one time. This chain joins TRBV12-5 and TRBJ1-4; tentative D call: TRBD1 (5 bases). The CDR3 is made up of 19 amino acids. Germline V CDR1 and CDR2: LGHNT, FRNRAP. Trimming shortened V by 1 base and J by 7 bases, and 25 bases separated the two germline ends. The CDR3 region is CASGLDLGNIRDTFEKLFF. The CDR3 region has the DNA TGTGCTAGTGGTTTGGACCTTGGAAACATCAGGGATACGTTTGAAAAACTGTTTTTT.

The chain uses TRBV9 and TRBJ1-1, with 9 bases that match TRBD1. The CDR3 runs 16 residues. V gave up 0 bases and J gave up 1 base; unmatched junction bases: 4. The germline V gene encodes CDR1 SGDLS and CDR2 YYNGEE. The CDR3 sequence: CASSVATGGTNTEAFF. Here the CDR3 DNA reads TGTGCCAGCAGCGTAGCCACAGGGGGCACGAACACTGAAGCTTTCTTT. Combining the CDR3 with reference TRBV9 and TRBJ1-1 gives the whole variable domain DSGVTQTPKHLITATGQRVTLRCSPRSGDLSVYWYQQSLDQGLQFLIQYYNGEERAKGNILERFSAQQFPDLHSELNLSSLELGDSALYFCASSVATGGTNTEAFFGQGTRLTVV.

The chain joins TRBV7-9 to TRBJ2-5, with D hard to call. The V and J ends lost 7 bases and 0 bases respectively, with 9 bases between them. The CDR3 length is 13 residues. CDR1 is SEHNR and CDR2 is FQNEAQ in the germline V gene (reference sequence). The chain's CDR3 is CASKETYQETQYF. For the CDR3, the DNA is TGTGCCAGCAAGGAGACGTACCAAGAGACCCAGTACTTC.

The genes are TRBV5-5 and TRBJ2-5, with D unresolved. Germline loops: CDR1 SGHKS, CDR2 YYEKEE (reference sequence). The CDR3 has 16 residues. Trimming stripped 3 bases from V and 0 bases from J, with 15 bases between. CDR3 region: CASSSPVAGNQETQYF. CDR3 nucleotide sequence: TGTGCCAGCAGCTCGCCGGTGGCAGGCAACCAAGAGACCCAGTACTTC.

This sequence joins TRBV4-1 and TRBJ2-1; 8 nucleotides match TRBD1. This CDR3 contains 17 residues. Trimming cost V 4 bases and J 1 base; bases outside gene matches: 9. Germline V gene data show CDR1 as MGHRA and CDR2 as YSYEKL. The CDR3 loop is CASSPRGQGRSYNEQFF. The CDR3 coding sequence is TGCGCCAGCAGCCCCCGAGGACAGGGTCGGTCCTACAATGAGCAGTTCTTC.

The chain joins TRBV30 to TRBJ1-1, with D unclear. The CDR3 is 14 amino acids. CDR1 and CDR2 from the germline V gene are GTSNPN and SVGIG (reference sequence). V lost 2 bases, J lost 5 bases, and 15 bases lay in between. The CDR3 DNA follows: TGTGCCTGGAGTAGGGAGAGCCAAACGACTGAAGCTTTCTTT. Translating it yields CAWSRESQTTEAFF.

CDR3 residues: CASSPGDVDTQYF. The DNA of the CDR3 is TGTGCCAGCTCACCCGGGGATGTGGATACGCAGTATTTT. The chain employs TRBV18 and TRBJ2-3, with D perhaps matching TRBD2 (5 bases). This CDR3 has 13 amino acids. V lost 3 bases, J lost 6 bases, and 10 bases lay in between. CDR1 is KGHSH and CDR2 is LQKENI in the germline V gene. Supplemented by reference TRBV18 and TRBJ2-3, the full variable domain reads NAGVMQNPRHLVRRRGQEARLRCSPMKGHSHVYWYRQLPEEGLKFMVYLQKENIIDESGMPKERFSAEFPKEGPSILRIQQVVRGDSAAYFCASSPGDVDTQYFGPGTRLTVL.

The genes are TRBV30 and TRBJ1-1; the D gene is possibly TRBD1 (5 bases). With 0 bases removed from V and 5 bases from J, the gap between germline ends came to 13 bases. The CDR3 loop spans 14 amino acids. The V gene's germline CDR1 is GTSNPN and CDR2 SVGIG (reference sequence). CDR3 sequence reads: CAWSVGQGTTEAFF. In nucleotides, the CDR3 is TGTGCCTGGAGTGTTGGCCAGGGTACTACTGAAGCTTTCTTT. The entire variable domain, with the rest obtained from reference TRBV30 and TRBJ1-1, is as follows: SQTIHQWPATLVQPVGSPLSLECTVEGTSNPNLYWYRQAAGRGLQLLFYSVGIGQISSEVPQNLSASRPQDRQFILSSKKLLLSDSGFYLCAWSVGQGTTEAFFGQGTRLTVV.

The gene calls are TRBV11-2 and TRBJ2-1, with a weak D call TRBD2 (6 bases). Per germline, CDR1 SGHAT and CDR2 FQNNGV. This CDR3 contains 15 residues. V lost 1 base and J lost 0, with 7 bases in between. Here the CDR3 reads CASSLGGNSYNEQFF. The CDR3 nucleotides are TGTGCCAGCAGCTTAGGCGGGAACTCCTACAATGAGCAGTTCTTC.

The chain is built from TRBV3-1 (or the pseudogene TRBV3-2) and TRBJ1-2; D is uncertain. The V end was cut by 1 base, the J end by 2 bases, with 11 bases between. Germline assignment: CDR1 LGHDT and CDR2 YNNKEL (reference sequence). This CDR3 has 15 amino acids. The CDR3 spells CASSQGFIRNYGYTF. CDR3 nucleotides: TGTGCCAGCAGCCAAGGGTTTATCCGGAACTATGGCTACACCTTC.

The V gene is TRBV7-9, the J gene TRBJ2-1, with TRBD2 identical over 9 bases. This CDR3 region has 16 residues. The ends lost 0 bases at V and 1 base at J; junction bases unmatched: 1. CDR1 is SEHNR and CDR2 is FQNEAQ in the germline V gene (reference sequence). The chain's CDR3 is CASSLALAGSYNEQFF. Here the CDR3 DNA reads TGTGCCAGCAGCTTAGCGCTAGCGGGATCCTACAATGAGCAGTTCTTC.

The J gene is TRBJ2-3, the V gene TRBV20-1, with 8 bases identical to TRBD2. CDR1 is DFQATT, CDR2 SNEGSKA, per germline (reference sequence). The CDR3 is 17 residues long. V lost 3 bases to trimming and J lost 2 bases; unmatched junction nucleotides: 13. The chain's CDR3 is CSASEVAGLVDTDTQYF. The CDR3 coding sequence is TGCAGTGCTAGTGAGGTAGCGGGACTTGTTGACACAGATACGCAGTATTTT.

This sequence joins TRBV5-4 and TRBJ2-5; D may be TRBD2 (5 bases). V was pared by 4 bases and J by 2 bases, with 12 bases between. This CDR3 region has 14 residues. Germline V lookup: CDR1 SGHNT, CDR2 YYREEE (reference sequence). The DNA for the CDR3 is TGTGCCAGCAGCCGGTACCGGGAACAAGAGACCCAGTACTTC. The encoded protein is CASSRYREQETQYF.

V usage is TRBV2 and J usage is TRBJ2-2; TRBD2 is a possible D gene (5 bases). The CDR3 covers 14 residues. Trimming left V 8 bases short and J 2 bases short, with 12 bases between. Germline values: CDR1 SNHLY, CDR2 FYNNEI. The CDR3, as DNA: TGTGCCAGCGTCCGGGAACGAAACACCGGGGAGCTGTTTTTT. This sequence encodes CASVRERNTGELFF.

This clone was observed a handful of times. The gene calls are TRBV7-2 and TRBJ2-7; D gene unclear. This CDR3 is 12 amino acids long. Looked up from germline, CDR1 is SGHTA and CDR2 is FQGNSA. The V gene lost 2 bases and the J gene lost 4 bases, with 6 bases spanning the gap. The CDR3 spells CASSLTDYEQYF. The CDR3, as DNA: TGTGCCAGCAGCTTAACAGATTACGAGCAGTACTTC.

The chain links TRBV7-2 to TRBJ2-3; the D gene is possibly TRBD2 (5 bases). The CDR3 spans 13 residues. V lost 2 bases, J lost 11 bases, and 14 bases lay in between. Germline V gene data show CDR1 as SGHTA and CDR2 as FQGNSA. The CDR3 DNA reads as TGTGCCAGCAGCTTAACAGCGGACTTGGAGCAGTATTTT. Protein product: CASSLTADLEQYF.

CDR3 amino acids: CASSFSDRAPSGQFF. CDR3 coding DNA: TGTGCCAGCAGCTTCTCCGACAGGGCGCCATCGGGGCAGTTCTTC. The rearrangement links TRBV7-9 to TRBJ2-1, with TRBD1 matching 7 bases. This CDR3 has 15 amino acids. V shed 3 bases and J 12 bases; nucleotides not matched to a gene: 14. Germline V lookup: CDR1 SEHNR, CDR2 FQNEAQ (reference sequence).